The rows below give T cell receptor beta chains drawn from one sample of a study of T cell changes during pregnancy in multiple sclerosis. The protocol was immunoSEQ multiplex PCR, while the TCRdb copy is restricted to in-frame clones and leaves out a portion. The table lists around 40,000 clones, about nine tenths of them singletons. Sequenced material: CD8+ T cells from peripheral blood mononuclear cells, taken before pregnancy. These receptors were obtained from a female donor with multiple sclerosis, enrolled in a pregnancy study. CDR3s include the opening cysteine and the closing phenylalanine or tryptophan. The D gene is left open where the match is weak. Rows give clone size only sometimes, using once, few, many, or a class for an expanded clone.

d_call	j_call	clone_size	v_call	cdr3_length	cdr3_nt	cdr3_aa
NA	TRBJ1-1	once	TRBV2	14	TGTGCCAGCAGTGAGGTGGGGCGAAACACTGAAGCTTTCTTT	CASSEVGRNTEAFF
TRBD2	TRBJ2-3	NA	TRBV28	14	TGTGCCAGCAACATAGCGGGTGGCACAGATACGCAGTATTTT	CASNIAGGTDTQYF
NA	TRBJ2-1	NA	TRBV30	15	TGTGCCTGGAGTGAGGGCAGGGGATCCTACAATGAGCAGTTCTTC	CAWSEGRGSYNEQFF
NA	TRBJ2-1	NA	TRBV10-3	13	TGTGCCATCAGTGAGTCAAGCATCAATGAGCAGTTCTTC	CAISESSINEQFF
NA	TRBJ1-2	NA	TRBV27	13	TGTGCCAGCAGTTTATTGGGAGGAGGTGGCTACACCTTC	CASSLLGGGGYTF
NA	TRBJ1-1	NA	TRBV7-9	15	TGTGCCAGCAGCCCGATCGCCGACAGGAACACTGAAGCTTTCTTT	CASSPIADRNTEAFF
NA	TRBJ2-4	once	TRBV14	12	TGTGCCAGCAGCCAAGATCGGTACATTCAGTACTTC	CASSQDRYIQYF
NA	TRBJ2-1	NA	TRBV6-4	14	TGTGCCACCGGCGATCGGAGGAGTTACCATGAGCAGTTCTTC	CATGDRRSYHEQFF
NA	TRBJ2-3	NA	TRBV12-5	15	TGTGCTAGTGGTGAGGGCGCGTCCCTTACAGATACGCAGTATTTT	CASGEGASLTDTQYF
TRBD1	TRBJ2-5	NA	TRBV7-9	13	TGTGCCAGCAGCTCCGGGACAGGGGAGACCCAGTACTTC	CASSSGTGETQYF
NA	TRBJ2-1	NA	TRBV9	16	TGTGCCAGCAGCCCCTCCGGGACTTTCGCCTACAATGAGCAGTTCTTC	CASSPSGTFAYNEQFF
TRBD2	TRBJ2-5	NA	TRBV7-6	17	TGTGCCAGCAGCTTCAGACTAGCGGGGGGGAATCAAGAGACCCAGTACTTC	CASSFRLAGGNQETQYF
TRBD1	TRBJ1-2	NA	TRBV6-5	14	TGTGCCAGCTCCAGGGGGCAGGATAACTATGGCTACATCTTC	CASSRGQDNYGYIF
NA	TRBJ2-7	NA	TRBV9	15	TGTGCCAGCAGCCCAGGGGCATCGAGCTCCTACGAGCAGTACTTC	CASSPGASSSYEQYF
NA	TRBJ2-1	NA	TRBV11-2	16	TGTGCCAGCAGCTTAGTTGGCGGGCCAGGGGACAATGAGCAGTTCTTC	CASSLVGGPGDNEQFF
TRBD2	TRBJ2-3	once	TRBV30	14	TGTGCCTGGACGGCTAGCGGGGTCACAGATACGCAGTATTTT	CAWTASGVTDTQYF
TRBD1	TRBJ1-2	NA	TRBV9	15	TGTGCCAGCAGCGAAACACAGGGGGCAAACTATGGCTACACCTTC	CASSETQGANYGYTF
TRBD2	TRBJ2-1	NA	TRBV5-5	15	TGTGCCAGCAGGGTCCTAGCGGAATCCTACAATGAGCAGTTCTTC	CASRVLAESYNEQFF
NA	TRBJ2-7	NA	TRBV7-9	16	TGTGCCAGCAGCTCTGGAAGCCGGGACACAACCTACGAGCAGTACTTC	CASSSGSRDTTYEQYF
NA	TRBJ2-3	NA	TRBV7-9	17	TGTGCCAGCAGCCCCCGCCCCGGCGGAGGCAGCACAGATACGCAGTATTTT	CASSPRPGGGSTDTQYF
NA	TRBJ1-3	once	TRBV4-1	15	TGCGCCAGCAGCCAAGATCTCGGGTCGGGAAACACCATATATTTT	CASSQDLGSGNTIYF
NA	TRBJ2-5	once	TRBV5-8	15	TGTGCCAGCAGCTTGGGCGGATCTTCGCAAGAGACCCAGTACTTC	CASSLGGSSQETQYF
NA	TRBJ2-2	NA	TRBV2	14	TGTGCCAGCATCGGGACACCGAACACCGGGGAGCTGTTTTTT	CASIGTPNTGELFF
TRBD1	TRBJ1-4	NA	TRBV9	15	TGTGCCAGCGGGGGGACAGGGGCAACTAATGAAAAACTGTTTTTT	CASGGTGATNEKLFF
TRBD2	TRBJ2-5	NA	TRBV28	17	TGTGCCAGCAGTTTCCCGGGACTAGCGGGGCCCCAAGAGACCCAGTACTTC	CASSFPGLAGPQETQYF
TRBD2	TRBJ2-1	once	TRBV7-8	16	TGTGCCAGCAGCCAAAGACTAGCGGGTTCCTACAATGAGCAGTTCTTC	CASSQRLAGSYNEQFF
NA	TRBJ2-5	NA	TRBV7-9	14	TGTGCCAGCAGCCTGAGGGACTCAGAAGAGACCCAGTACTTC	CASSLRDSEETQYF
TRBD1	TRBJ2-2	NA	TRBV6-4	17	TGTGCCAGCAGTGACTCGGGACAGGGGGCAGATCCCGGGGAGCTGTTTTTT	CASSDSGQGADPGELFF
TRBD1	TRBJ1-2	NA	TRBV27	15	TGTGCCAGCAGTTTAGGGGGTCACAGGGGGCAAGGCTACACCTTC	CASSLGGHRGQGYTF
NA	TRBJ2-2	NA	TRBV13	14	TGTGCCAGCAGCTTTGGGACAACTACCGGGGAGCTGTTTTTT	CASSFGTTTGELFF
NA	TRBJ2-7	NA	TRBV27	14	TGTGCCAGCAGTTTACTCTCGAGGGTCCACGAGCAGTACTTC	CASSLLSRVHEQYF
TRBD1	TRBJ1-1	NA	TRBV5-1	16	TGCGCCAGCAGCCCTGCCTTGACAGGGGCGAACACTGAAGCTTTCTTT	CASSPALTGANTEAFF
NA	TRBJ2-1	NA	TRBV29-1	17	TGCAGCGTTGAAGGTTCCCGACTTGTAAGCTCCTACAATGAGCAGTTCTTC	CSVEGSRLVSSYNEQFF